Described below is a single T cell receptor beta chain sequence and its context. No cognate antigen has been identified for it. No much larger clone is present one base from it, and per-base qualities are unavailable. The sample belongs to a study of T cell changes during pregnancy in multiple sclerosis (dated by TCRdb to between 2019 and 2020). General notes on the study: The study looked at changes in the T cell repertoire across pregnancy in women with multiple sclerosis.

The library came from the immunoSEQ multiplex PCR assay. Here the immuneACCESS table is served through TCRdb, limited to in-frame sequences with V and J called. Missing clones are a known gap in these copies; in checked studies unresolved V genes cover under half, and the rest lacks a known reason. The sample profile shows around 65,000 clones; roughly 89% of them were found once. Over 1.2% of the sample is held by the ten biggest clonotypes. This specimen was peripheral blood, taken in the third trimester of pregnancy. The TCR was taken from a female donor in good health, enrolled as a control in a pregnancy study.

Here is the DNA: TGTGCCAGCAGCAAGCGGAGGCAGAACTCTGGAAACACCATATATTTT. Translation gives CASSKRRQNSGNTIYF. The rearrangement combines TRBV21-1 with TRBJ1-3. TRBV21-1 is reported as a pseudogene. From the cysteine through the phenylalanine, the CDR3 covers 16 amino acids. Only CDR3 DNA is held: 48 bases, read in frame from base 1.